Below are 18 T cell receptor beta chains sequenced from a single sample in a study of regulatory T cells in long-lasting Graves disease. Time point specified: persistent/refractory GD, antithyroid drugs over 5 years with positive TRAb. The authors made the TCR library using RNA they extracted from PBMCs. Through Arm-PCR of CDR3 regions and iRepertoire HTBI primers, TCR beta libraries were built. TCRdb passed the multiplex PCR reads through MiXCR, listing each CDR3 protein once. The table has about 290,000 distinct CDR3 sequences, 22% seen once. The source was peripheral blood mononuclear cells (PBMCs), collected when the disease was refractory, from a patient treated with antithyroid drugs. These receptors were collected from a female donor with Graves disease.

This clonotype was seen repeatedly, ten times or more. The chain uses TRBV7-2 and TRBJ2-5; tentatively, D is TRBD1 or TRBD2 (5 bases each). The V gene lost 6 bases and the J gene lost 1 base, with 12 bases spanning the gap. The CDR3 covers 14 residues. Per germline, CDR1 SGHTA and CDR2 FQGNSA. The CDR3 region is CASSLSGTQETQYF. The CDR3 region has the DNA TGTGCCAGCAGTTTATCAGGGACCCAAGAGACCCAGTACTTC.

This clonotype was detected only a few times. The CDR3: CASSHPTGRSSYEQYF. The CDR3 DNA reads TGTGCCAGCAGCCACCCCACGGGGCGTAGCTCCTACGAGCAGTACTTC. This chain links TRBV3-1 with TRBJ2-7; D possibly matches TRBD1 or TRBD2 (5 bases each). This CDR3 is built from 16 residues. V lost 3 bases and J lost 0, with 15 bases in between. Germline loops: CDR1 LGHDT, CDR2 YNNKEL (reference sequence).

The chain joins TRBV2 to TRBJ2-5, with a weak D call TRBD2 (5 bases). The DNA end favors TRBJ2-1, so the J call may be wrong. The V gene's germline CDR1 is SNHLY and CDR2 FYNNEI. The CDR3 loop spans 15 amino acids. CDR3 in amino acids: CASSKDGGSYNEQFF. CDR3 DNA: TGTGCCAGCAGTAAGGACGGAGGCTCCTACAATGAGCAGTTCTTC.

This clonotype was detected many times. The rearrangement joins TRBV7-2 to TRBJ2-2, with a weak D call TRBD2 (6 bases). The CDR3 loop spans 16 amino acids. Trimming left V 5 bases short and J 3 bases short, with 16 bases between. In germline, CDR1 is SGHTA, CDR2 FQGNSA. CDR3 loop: CASSPGAGKDTGELFF. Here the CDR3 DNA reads TGTGCCAGCAGCCCGGGAGCCGGGAAGGACACCGGGGAGCTGTTTTTT.

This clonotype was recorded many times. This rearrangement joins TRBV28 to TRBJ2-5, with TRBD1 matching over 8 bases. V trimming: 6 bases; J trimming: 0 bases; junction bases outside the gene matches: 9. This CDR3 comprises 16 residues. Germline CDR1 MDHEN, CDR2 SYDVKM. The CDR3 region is CASRTGEAWDQETQYF. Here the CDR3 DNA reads TGTGCCAGCAGGACAGGGGAAGCGTGGGACCAAGAGACCCAGTACTTC. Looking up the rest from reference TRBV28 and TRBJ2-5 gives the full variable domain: DVKVTQSSRYLVKRTGEKVFLECVQDMDHENMFWYRQDPGLGLRLIYFSYDVKMKEKGDIPEGYSVSREKKERFSLILESASTNQTSMYLCASRTGEAWDQETQYFGPGTRLLVL.

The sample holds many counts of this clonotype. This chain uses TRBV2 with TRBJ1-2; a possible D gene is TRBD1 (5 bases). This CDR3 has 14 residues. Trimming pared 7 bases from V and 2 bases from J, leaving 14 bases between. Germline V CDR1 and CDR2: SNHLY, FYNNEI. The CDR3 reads CASTATVVNYGYTF. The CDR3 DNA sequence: TGTGCCAGCACTGCGACAGTTGTAAACTATGGCTACACCTTC.

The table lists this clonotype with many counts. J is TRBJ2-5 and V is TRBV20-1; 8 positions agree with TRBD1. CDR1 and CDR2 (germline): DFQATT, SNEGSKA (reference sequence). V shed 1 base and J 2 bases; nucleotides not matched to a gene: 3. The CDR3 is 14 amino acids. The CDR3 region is CSARVWDRQETQYF. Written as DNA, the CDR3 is TGCAGTGCTAGAGTTTGGGACAGGCAAGAGACCCAGTACTTC.

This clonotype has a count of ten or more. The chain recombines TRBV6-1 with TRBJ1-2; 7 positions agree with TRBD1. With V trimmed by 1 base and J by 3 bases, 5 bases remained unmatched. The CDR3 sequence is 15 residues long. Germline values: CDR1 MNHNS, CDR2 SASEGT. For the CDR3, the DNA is TGTGCCAGCAGTGAAGGGGGACAGCCAGACTATGGCTACACCTTC. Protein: CASSEGGQPDYGYTF.

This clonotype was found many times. CDR3 nucleotide sequence: TGTGCCAGCAGGCCAGTGGGCGAGGGAACTGAAGCTTTCTTT. This sequence encodes CASRPVGEGTEAFF. This chain joins TRBV28 and TRBJ1-1; D uncertain. The CDR3 runs 14 residues. Deletions cut 6 bases from V and 5 bases from J, with 16 bases between. CDR1 is MDHEN and CDR2 is SYDVKM in the germline V gene.

CDR3 residues: CASSYSTGFYEQYF. The CDR3 nucleotides read TGTGCCAGCAGTTACTCGACGGGGTTTTACGAGCAGTACTTC. The chain is built from TRBV6-5 and TRBJ2-7; D is possibly TRBD2 (5 bases). The CDR3 extends over 14 amino acids. From germline, CDR1 is MNHEY and CDR2 SVGAGI. V was pared by 0 bases and J by 4 bases, with 10 bases between.

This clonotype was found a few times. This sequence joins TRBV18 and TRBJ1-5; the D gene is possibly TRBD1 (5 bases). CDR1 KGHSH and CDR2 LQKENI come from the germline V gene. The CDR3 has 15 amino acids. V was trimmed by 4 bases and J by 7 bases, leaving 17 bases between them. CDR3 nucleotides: TGTGCCAGCTCACTAGTCGACAGCCCAATACAGCCCCAGCATTTT. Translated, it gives CASSLVDSPIQPQHF.

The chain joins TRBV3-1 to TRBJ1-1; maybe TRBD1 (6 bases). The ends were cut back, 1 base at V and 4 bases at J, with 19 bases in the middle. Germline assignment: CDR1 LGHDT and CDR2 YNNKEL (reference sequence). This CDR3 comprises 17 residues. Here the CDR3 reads CASSQASRGGAVTEAFF. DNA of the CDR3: TGTGCCAGCAGCCAAGCAAGCCGGGGGGGGGCGGTCACTGAAGCTTTCTTT.

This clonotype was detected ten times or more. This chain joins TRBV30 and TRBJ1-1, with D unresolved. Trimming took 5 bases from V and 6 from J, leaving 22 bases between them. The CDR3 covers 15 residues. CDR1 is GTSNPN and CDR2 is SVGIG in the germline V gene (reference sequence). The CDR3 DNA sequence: TGTGCCTGGCAGTTCACGCGGAGTTTGACCCCTGAAGCTTTCTTT. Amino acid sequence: CAWQFTRSLTPEAFF.

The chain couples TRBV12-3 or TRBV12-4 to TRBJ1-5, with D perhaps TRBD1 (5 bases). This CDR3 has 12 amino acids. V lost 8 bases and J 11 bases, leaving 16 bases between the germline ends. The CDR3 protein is CASGRDRRAQHF. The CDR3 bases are TGTGCCAGCGGCAGGGACCGTAGGGCCCAGCATTTT.

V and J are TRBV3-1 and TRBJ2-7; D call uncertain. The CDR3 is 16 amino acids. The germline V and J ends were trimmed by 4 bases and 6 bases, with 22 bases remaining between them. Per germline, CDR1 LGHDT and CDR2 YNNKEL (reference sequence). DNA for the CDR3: TGTGCCAGCAGCCTGATTTACGGCTCCGACCTCGGCGAGCAGTACTTC. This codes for CASSLIYGSDLGEQYF.

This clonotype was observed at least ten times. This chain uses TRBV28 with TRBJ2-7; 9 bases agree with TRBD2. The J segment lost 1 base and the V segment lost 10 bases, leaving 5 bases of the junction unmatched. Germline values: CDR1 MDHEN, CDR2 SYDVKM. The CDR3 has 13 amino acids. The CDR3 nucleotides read TGTGCCATCGGGACTAGCAGTTCCTACGAGCAGTACTTC. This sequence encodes CAIGTSSSYEQYF.

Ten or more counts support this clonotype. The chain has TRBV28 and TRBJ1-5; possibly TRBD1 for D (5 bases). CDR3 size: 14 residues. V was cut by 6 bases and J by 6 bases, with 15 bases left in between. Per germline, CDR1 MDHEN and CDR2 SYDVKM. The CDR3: CASRLDKGSQPQHF. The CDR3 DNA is TGTGCCAGCAGATTAGACAAGGGGAGTCAGCCCCAGCATTTT. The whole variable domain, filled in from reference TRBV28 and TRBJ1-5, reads DVKVTQSSRYLVKRTGEKVFLECVQDMDHENMFWYRQDPGLGLRLIYFSYDVKMKEKGDIPEGYSVSREKKERFSLILESASTNQTSMYLCASRLDKGSQPQHFGDGTRLSIL.

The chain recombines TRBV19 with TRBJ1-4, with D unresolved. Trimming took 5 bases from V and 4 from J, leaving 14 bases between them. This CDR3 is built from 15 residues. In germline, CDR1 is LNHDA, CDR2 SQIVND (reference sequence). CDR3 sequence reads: CASSHRAAINEKLFF. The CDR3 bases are TGTGCCAGTAGTCACCGGGCGGCCATTAATGAAAAACTGTTTTTT.